This TCR beta chain was sequenced during a study of tumor and adjacent non-tumor tissue in lung cancer (dated 2018 in TCRdb). Some background on the complete study: The cohort included approximately 13 adenocarcinoma, a couple of squamous cell carcinoma and 1 small cell lung cancer patients. Among the 15 or so patients, ages ranged from about 31 to 76 years, about 10 were men and 5 were women, and disease was TNM stage I to III. Some 30 paired specimens, one tumor and one normal lung sample per patient, were profiled by TCRbeta CDR3 sequencing. The study compared bulk TCRbeta repertoires between lung tumor tissue and matched distant non-tumor lung tissue from over twelve lung cancer patients. A total of roughly 130,000,000 productive TCRbeta reads were generated by sequencing, corresponding to an average of approximately 4 million reads per sample. What the authors observed across the whole study: With only around 15 patients in the cohort, the authors noted that larger samples and more detailed clinical data are needed. The methods do not name the sequencing platform or mention unique molecular identifiers. Peripheral blood was not sequenced, so blood TCRbeta repertoires in these lung cancer patients were not examined. A significantly larger cumulative share of the repertoire was made up by the top 100 clones in normal lung than in tumor tissue. Significantly higher TCR diversity (inverse Simpson) was observed in tumor tissue than in normal lung tissue (approximately 440 vs 150, P = 0.0075, Mann-Whitney U test). TCR diversity was significantly higher in younger patients, and higher tumor TCR diversity was associated with shorter overall and disease-free survival.

Worth noting for this clonotype: It lacks a known antigen. In this CDR3 the conserved last residue, phenylalanine or tryptophan, is missing, so a read error is likely. Because the CDR3's place on the DNA is in doubt, the DNA is left out and the CDR3 is given as listed by TCRdb.

RNA was isolated from bulk unsorted tissue, and RNA quality was assessed with a NanoDrop ND-1000 and an Agilent 2100. Newly diagnosed lung cancer patients without prior chemotherapy who had been admitted for thoracic surgery in China between August and November 2014 were enrolled as donors. The study excluded patients who had received radiotherapy or chemotherapy before or who had another cancer at the same time. Surgical tissue pieces of about 1-2 cm3 were preserved in RNAlater solution and were kept at -80 degrees C until use. The CDR3 spans 13 amino acids, including both terminal residues. From the germline V gene (reference sequence), CDR1 is DFQATT and CDR2 is SNEGSKA. Library prep was done by multiplex PCR. The listed sequencing device is Illumina HiSeq 2500. TCRbeta libraries were constructed through three rounds of nested PCR with primers (Table S4) according to protocols modified from ARM-PCR. PCR products of 200-500 bp were gel-excised and purified with the QIAquick gel extraction kit before sequencing. Concerning the study's data processing: Trimmomatic was used to clean the reads, FLASH was used to merge the reads into complete CDR3 sequences, and MiTCR was used to assign the reads to V(D)J germline segments. Clonal diversity was computed as the inverse Simpson's index with VDJtools. In-frame sequences lacking a premature stop codon were counted as productive reads. The public reads were run again by TCRdb, first through fastp at Q25 and then through MiXCR, and only productive beta chains were kept. Every CDR3 protein is listed once, alongside the most common genes and DNA of its rows. TCRdb's processing, not the authors', yielded these V and J calls. The sample contains tens of thousands of distinct CDR3 sequences, around 75% of them found a single time. The ten largest clones capture 13% of the sample.

The sequence was obtained from a woman aged 50 to 65 with non-small cell lung cancer. Recombination connected TRBV20-1 to TRBJ2-1; TRBD2, the D gene given by the table, was not confirmed from the DNA. Sequencing was carried out using lung tumor tissue. CDR3 region: CSARTSAYNEKFL.